This T cell receptor beta chain comes out of a study of blood T cell repertoires in COVID-19. The wider study: Researchers got acute and convalescent COVID-19 samples from the United States, Italy and Spain.

This table comes from immunoSEQ multiplex PCR, and its TCRdb copy is limited to in-frame clones, with some not included. The profile shows about 120,000 clones, approximately 87% of them singletons. Germline values: CDR1 ENHRY, CDR2 SYGVKD. The CDR3 contains 14 residues. V was trimmed by 0 bases and J by 8 bases, leaving 13 bases between them. This TCR came from a woman aged 50 to 60 with acute or convalescent COVID-19. Sequencing was done on a sample of peripheral blood. The chain joins TRBV10-3 to TRBJ1-2; D perhaps matches TRBD1 (6 bases). CDR3 amino acids: CAISESLQGSGYTF. DNA of the CDR3: TGTGCCATCAGTGAGTCACTCCAGGGGAGCGGCTACACCTTC.